Listed here are 9 T cell receptor beta chains from one sample, sequenced in a study of blood T cell repertoires in COVID-19. Assay used: immunoSEQ multiplex PCR; TCRdb lists only in-frame clones, some missing. This repertoire shows 250,000 to 350,000 clones, about nine tenths found once; its top ten account for 11%. Sample: peripheral blood. The receptors derive from a woman in her twenties or thirties with COVID-19, enrolled during active disease.

This chain uses TRBV27 with TRBJ2-1; the D gene is possibly TRBD1 (6 bases). The CDR3 contains 12 residues. CDR1 is MNHEY and CDR2 is SMNVEV in the germline V gene (reference sequence). Trimming left V 5 bases short and J 7 bases short, with 9 bases between. The CDR3 loop reads CASSATGNEQFF. The CDR3 nucleotides are TGTGCCAGCAGTGCGACAGGTAATGAGCAGTTCTTC.

The V call is TRBV5-5, the J call TRBJ1-5; D perhaps matches TRBD1 (6 bases). V dropped 4 bases and J dropped 2 bases, with 25 bases sitting between them. The CDR3 is made up of 19 amino acids. Germline assignment: CDR1 SGHKS and CDR2 YYEKEE (reference sequence). The CDR3 region has the DNA TGTGCCAGCAGCCCGGAGTGGTGGGTTGGGGGCGAGGGCAATCAGCCCCAGCATTTT. Protein product: CASSPEWWVGGEGNQPQHF.

The rearrangement uses TRBV10-3 and TRBJ2-6; a weak D match, TRBD1 (5 bases). V dropped 0 bases and J dropped 5 bases, with 8 bases sitting between them. The CDR3 is 15 amino acids. Germline-derived CDR1 and CDR2 are ENHRY and SYGVKD. CDR3 DNA: TGTGCCATCAGTGAGTCCCCAGGGTGGGCCAACGTCCTGACTTTC. Protein: CAISESPGWANVLTF.

This clone was counted a few times. This sequence joins TRBV24-1 and TRBJ2-3; the D is unclear. The CDR3 covers 13 residues. Trimming stripped 5 bases from V and 4 bases from J, with 9 bases between. Germline V gene sequence: CDR1 KGHDR, CDR2 SFDVKD. This chain's CDR3 is CATSVGSSDTQYF. As DNA, the CDR3 is TGTGCCACCAGTGTCGGGTCATCAGATACGCAGTATTTT.

The V gene is TRBV6-6, the J gene TRBJ2-5, with 11 bases lining up with TRBD2. Germline trimming cut 5 bases from V and 5 bases from J; bases unmatched to any gene: 16. Germline CDR1 MNHNY, CDR2 SVGAGI (reference sequence). The length of the CDR3 is 18 residues. Written as DNA, the CDR3 is TGTGCCAGCAGTCGACAGGGGGTGTTAGCGGGAGGGCCGGAGACCCAGTACTTC. It is translated as CASSRQGVLAGGPETQYF.

This clone was seen only once. The chain couples TRBV6-5 to TRBJ1-2; D perhaps matches TRBD1 (5 bases). Looked up from germline, CDR1 is MNHEY and CDR2 is SVGAGI. The CDR3 is 15 residues long. Between the trimmed V and J ends, which lost 5 bases and 0 bases, there was a span of 13 bases. The CDR3 loop is CASSRDSWANYGYTF. DNA of the CDR3: TGTGCCAGCAGTCGCGACAGTTGGGCTAACTATGGCTACACCTTC.

This chain uses TRBV4-2 with TRBJ1-5; a possible D gene is TRBD1 (6 bases). V dropped 2 bases and J dropped 0 bases, with 11 bases sitting between them. Germline CDR1 is LGHNA and CDR2 is YNFKEQ. This CDR3 has 16 residues. CDR3 sequence (DNA): TGTGCCAGCAGCCAAACTGGACAGAATAGCAATCAGCCCCAGCATTTT. The encoded protein is CASSQTGQNSNQPQHF.

This clone showed up just once. The chain recombines TRBV7-2 with TRBJ2-7; 7 positions agree with TRBD1. The length of the CDR3 is 16 residues. Germline CDR1 is SGHTA and CDR2 is FQGNSA. Trimming removed 3 bases from V and 0 bases from J; junction bases left unmatched: 8. This CDR3 reads CASSFPQGISSYEQYF. The CDR3 DNA reads TGTGCCAGCAGCTTCCCACAGGGGATTAGCTCCTACGAGCAGTACTTC. Complete variable domain (other parts from reference TRBV7-2 and TRBJ2-7): GAGVSQSPSNKVTEKGKDVELRCDPISGHTALYWYRQSLGQGLEFLIYFQGNSAPDKSGLPSDRFSAERTGGSVSTLTIQRTQQEDSAVYLCASSFPQGISSYEQYFGPGTRLTVT.

This chain joins TRBV19 and TRBJ2-3; maybe TRBD2 (5 bases). Germline V gene lookup returns CDR1 LNHDA and CDR2 SQIVND (reference sequence). This CDR3 has 14 residues. V lost 4 bases, J lost 2 bases, and 10 bases lay in between. This CDR3 reads CASSTGNPTDTQYF. CDR3 nucleotides: TGTGCCAGTAGTACCGGGAACCCCACAGATACGCAGTATTTT.